This T cell receptor beta chain was captured in a study of blood T cells in healthy people across ages. This clonotype was seen many times. The CDR3 runs 13 residues. V was shortened by 6 bases and J by 4 bases, with 15 bases between the two germline ends. The V gene's germline CDR1 is DFQATT and CDR2 SNEGSKA (reference sequence). Using a J-beta primer mix together with a sample-barcoded 5' primer, a second PCR was run for about 6 to 11 cycles. TCRdb re-called the 5' RACE reads through MiXCR, storing one row per CDR3 protein. This sample has around 670,000 distinct CDR3 sequences, with approximately 30% found just once.

Sequencing was carried out using blood. This sequence originates from a woman of 80 years or more in good health. The chain employs TRBV20-1 and TRBJ1-1; D uncertain. The chain's CDR3 is CSATRLMGTEAFF. CDR3 DNA sequence: TGCAGTGCCACCCGGCTTATGGGCACTGAAGCTTTCTTT.